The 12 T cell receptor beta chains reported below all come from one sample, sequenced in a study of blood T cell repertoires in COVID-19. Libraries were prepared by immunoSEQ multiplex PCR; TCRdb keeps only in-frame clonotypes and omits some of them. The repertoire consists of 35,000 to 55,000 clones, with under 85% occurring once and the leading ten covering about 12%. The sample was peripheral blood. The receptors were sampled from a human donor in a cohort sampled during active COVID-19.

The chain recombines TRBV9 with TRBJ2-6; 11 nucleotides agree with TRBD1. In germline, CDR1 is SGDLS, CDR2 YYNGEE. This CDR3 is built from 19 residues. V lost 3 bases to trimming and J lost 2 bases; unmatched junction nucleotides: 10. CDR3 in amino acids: CASSDADRGRMTGANVLTF. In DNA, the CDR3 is TGTGCCAGCAGCGACGCGGACAGGGGGCGAATGACTGGGGCCAACGTCCTGACTTTC.

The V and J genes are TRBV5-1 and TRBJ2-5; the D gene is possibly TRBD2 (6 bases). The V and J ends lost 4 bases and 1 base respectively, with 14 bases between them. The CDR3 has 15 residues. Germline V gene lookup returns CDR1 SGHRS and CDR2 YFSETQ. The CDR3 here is CASSKGNGGQETQYF. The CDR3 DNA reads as TGCGCCAGCAGCAAGGGAAACGGGGGCCAAGAGACCCAGTACTTC.

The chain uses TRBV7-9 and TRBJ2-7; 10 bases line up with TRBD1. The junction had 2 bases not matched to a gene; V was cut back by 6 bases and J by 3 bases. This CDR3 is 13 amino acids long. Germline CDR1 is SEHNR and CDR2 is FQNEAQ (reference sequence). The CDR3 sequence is CASSGTGDYEQYF. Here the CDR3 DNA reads TGTGCCAGCAGTGGGACAGGGGACTACGAGCAGTACTTC.

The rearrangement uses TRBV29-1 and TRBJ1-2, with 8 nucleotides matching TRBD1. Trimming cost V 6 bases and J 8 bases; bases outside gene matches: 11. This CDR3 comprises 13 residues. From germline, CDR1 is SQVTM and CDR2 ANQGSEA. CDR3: CSVGGHRGDGYTF. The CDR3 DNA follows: TGCAGCGTAGGGGGCCACAGGGGGGACGGCTACACCTTC.

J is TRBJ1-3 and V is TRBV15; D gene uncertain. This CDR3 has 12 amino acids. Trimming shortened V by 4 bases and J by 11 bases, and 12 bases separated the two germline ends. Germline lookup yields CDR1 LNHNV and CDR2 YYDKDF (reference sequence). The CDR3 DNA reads TGTGCCACCAGCAACAGTGGTCAGTCCATATATTTT. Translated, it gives CATSNSGQSIYF.

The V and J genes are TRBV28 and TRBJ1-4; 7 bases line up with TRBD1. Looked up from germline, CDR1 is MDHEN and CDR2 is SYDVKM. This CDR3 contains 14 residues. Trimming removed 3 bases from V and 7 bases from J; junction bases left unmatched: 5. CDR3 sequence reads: CASSFDRETEKLFF. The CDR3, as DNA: TGTGCCAGCAGTTTCGACAGGGAGACTGAAAAACTGTTTTTT.

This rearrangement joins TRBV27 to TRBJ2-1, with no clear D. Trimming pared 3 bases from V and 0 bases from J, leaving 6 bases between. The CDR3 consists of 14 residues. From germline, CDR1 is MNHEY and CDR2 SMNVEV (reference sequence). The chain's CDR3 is CASSLLSSYNEQFF. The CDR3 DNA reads TGTGCCAGCAGTTTGTTGAGCTCCTACAATGAGCAGTTCTTC.

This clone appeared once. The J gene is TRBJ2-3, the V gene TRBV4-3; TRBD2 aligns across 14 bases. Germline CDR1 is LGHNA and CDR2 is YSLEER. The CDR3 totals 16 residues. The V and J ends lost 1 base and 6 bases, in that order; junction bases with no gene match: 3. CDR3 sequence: CASSQATSGGADTQYF. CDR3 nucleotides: TGCGCCAGCAGCCAAGCGACTAGCGGGGGGGCGGATACGCAGTATTTT.

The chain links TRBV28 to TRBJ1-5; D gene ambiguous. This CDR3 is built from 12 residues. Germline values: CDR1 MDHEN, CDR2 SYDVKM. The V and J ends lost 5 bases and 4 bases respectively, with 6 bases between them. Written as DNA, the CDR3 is TGTGCCAGCAGTCAACTTAATCAGCCCCAGCATTTT. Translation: CASSQLNQPQHF.

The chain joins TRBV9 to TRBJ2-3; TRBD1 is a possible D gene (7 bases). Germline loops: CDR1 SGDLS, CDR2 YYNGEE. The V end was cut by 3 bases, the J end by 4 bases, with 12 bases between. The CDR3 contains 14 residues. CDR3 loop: CASSAGGGPDTQYF. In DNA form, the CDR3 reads TGTGCCAGCAGCGCAGGGGGAGGCCCAGATACGCAGTATTTT.

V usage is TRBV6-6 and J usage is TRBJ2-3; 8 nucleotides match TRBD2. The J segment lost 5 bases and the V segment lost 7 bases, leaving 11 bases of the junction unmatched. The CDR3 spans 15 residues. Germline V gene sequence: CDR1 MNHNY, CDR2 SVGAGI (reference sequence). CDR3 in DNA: TGTGCCAGCATCCAGGGACGGGGGGGAGGAGATACGCAGTATTTT. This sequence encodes CASIQGRGGGDTQYF.

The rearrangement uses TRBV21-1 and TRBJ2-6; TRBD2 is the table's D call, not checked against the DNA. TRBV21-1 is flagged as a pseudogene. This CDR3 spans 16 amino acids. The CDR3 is CASSKAGGAGANVLTF. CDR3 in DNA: TGTGCCAGCAGCAAAGCGGGGGGGGCTGGGGCCAACGTCCTGACTTTC.